This TCR beta chain was identified during a study of shared clonotypes between healthy human individuals. General study findings and limits: In several donors, about 5% of naive CD4 clonotypes appeared in common.

An assay was performed, and its level was deep. The repertoire was sequenced with immunoSEQ multiplex PCR; TCRdb's copy has only in-frame clones and lacks some. Seen here are around 1.5 million clones, about 98% observed once, and the top ten hold approximately 0.45%. This CDR3 region has 14 residues. CDR1 and CDR2 (germline): WSHSY, SAAADI. As to this clone: Its matching antigen is unknown. The junction departs from germline at one end; a sequencing error may be responsible.

The rearrangement links TRBV10-2 to TRBJ2-7, with D unresolved. The specimen was naive CD4+ T cells sorted from blood. Stated subset: CD45RA+ positively selected. This TCR was sampled from a man younger than 40 in good health. The CDR3 nucleotides read TGCGCCAGCAGTGAGTCGTCGGTCGCGTACGGGCAGTACTTC. This sequence encodes CASSESSVAYGQYF.